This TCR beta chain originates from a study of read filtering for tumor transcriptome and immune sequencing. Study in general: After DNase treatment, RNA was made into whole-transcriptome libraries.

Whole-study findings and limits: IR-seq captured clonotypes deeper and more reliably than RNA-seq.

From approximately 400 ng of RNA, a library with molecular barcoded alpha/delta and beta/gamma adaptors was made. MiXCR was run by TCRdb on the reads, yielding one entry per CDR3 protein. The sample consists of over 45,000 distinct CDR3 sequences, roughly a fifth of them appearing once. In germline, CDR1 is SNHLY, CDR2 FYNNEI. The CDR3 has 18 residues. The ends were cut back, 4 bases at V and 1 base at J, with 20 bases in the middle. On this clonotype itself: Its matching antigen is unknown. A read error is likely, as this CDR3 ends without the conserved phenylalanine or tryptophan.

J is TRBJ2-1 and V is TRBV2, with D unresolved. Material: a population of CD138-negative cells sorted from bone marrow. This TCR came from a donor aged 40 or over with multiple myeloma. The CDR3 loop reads CASSGTDPRITSYNEQFL. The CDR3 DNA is TGTGCCAGCAGTGGGACGGATCCCCGAATAACTTCCTACAATGAGCAGTTCTTA.